The clone carrying this TCR beta chain has a handful of counts. Per the authors' pipeline: Reference gene primer amplification gave nucleated cell count estimates. Assay used: immunoSEQ multiplex PCR; TCRdb lists only in-frame clones, some missing. The V and J calls and clone size were taken over from that table, and D and trimming were inferred from the DNA. The sample has some 100,000 clones, roughly nine tenths seen once. The data originate from a study of blood T cell repertoires in COVID-19. In the study overall: Samples came from the United States, Italy and Spain, spanning acute and convalescent COVID-19.

The CDR3 totals 14 residues. V lost 9 bases to trimming and J lost 0 bases, with 12 bases between them. Per germline, CDR1 WSHSY and CDR2 SAAADI. The V call is TRBV10-2, the J call TRBJ2-1; D is perhaps TRBD2 (5 bases). The sequenced sample was peripheral blood. This clonotype originated in a human donor in a cohort sampled during active COVID-19. The CDR3 DNA follows: TGCGCCAGTTCAGGCGGAGGCTCCTACAATGAGCAGTTCTTC. This codes for CASSGGGSYNEQFF.